Presented here are 22 T cell receptor beta chains from one specimen sequenced in a study of HIV-infected patients and healthy controls. Around 500 ng RNA was reverse transcribed with alpha and beta constant-region primers. Separate chain-specific third strand synthesis with multiplexing indices produced the alpha and beta libraries. TCRdb reprocessed the 5' RACE reads with MiXCR, giving one entry per CDR3 protein. Here the sample spans about 15,000 distinct CDR3 sequences, about 7% being singletons. No cell fractionation was done, so the repertoire covers all unsorted peripheral blood T cells. The sequencing sample was made of blood. These receptors all come from an adult in good health.

This clonotype was seen ten or more times. V usage is TRBV9 and J usage is TRBJ2-6; D gene uncertain. V lost 0 bases to trimming and J lost 1 base, with 5 bases between them. Germline V gene lookup returns CDR1 SGDLS and CDR2 YYNGEE. The CDR3 loop spans 15 amino acids. The CDR3 region has the DNA TGTGCCAGCAGCGTAGAGTCTTCTGGGGCCAACGTCCTGACTTTC. Translated, it gives CASSVESSGANVLTF. The variable domain in full, with the rest retrieved from reference TRBV9 and TRBJ2-6, is DSGVTQTPKHLITATGQRVTLRCSPRSGDLSVYWYQQSLDQGLQFLIQYYNGEERAKGNILERFSAQQFPDLHSELNLSSLELGDSALYFCASSVESSGANVLTFGAGSRLTVL.

This clonotype has ten or more counts. The J gene is TRBJ2-5, the V gene TRBV27; TRBD2 matches at 11 bases. CDR1 and CDR2 from the germline V gene are MNHEY and SMNVEV (reference sequence). J was trimmed by 0 bases and V by 2 bases; bases with no gene match: 5. The CDR3 loop spans 17 amino acids. The CDR3: CASSLMSSGRYQETQYF. In DNA, the CDR3 is TGTGCCAGCAGTTTAATGTCTAGCGGGAGGTACCAAGAGACCCAGTACTTC.

This clonotype was detected ten times or more. This chain joins TRBV9 and TRBJ1-4; D gene ambiguous. Germline assignment: CDR1 SGDLS and CDR2 YYNGEE. The CDR3 has 16 residues. The ends were cut back, 5 bases at V and 5 bases at J, with 19 bases in the middle. CDR3 nucleotides: TGTGCCAGCAGTCTACTCCCGGGAGGGAAGAATGAAAAACTGTTTTTT. Its translation is CASSLLPGGKNEKLFF.

The chain links TRBV7-2 to TRBJ1-1; unclear D gene. There are 14 residues in the CDR3. V lost 0 bases and J lost 3, with 8 bases in between. The germline gives CDR1 SGHTA, CDR2 FQGNSA. The CDR3 region is CASSLALTYTEAFF. As DNA, the CDR3 is TGTGCCAGCAGCTTAGCCCTTACTTACACTGAAGCTTTCTTT.

This clonotype was counted ten times or more. The gene calls are TRBV7-2 and TRBJ1-6, with unresolved D. CDR3 size: 14 residues. Trimming pared 3 bases from V and 7 bases from J, leaving 10 bases between. Germline CDR1 SGHTA, CDR2 FQGNSA. CDR3 DNA sequence: TGTGCCAGCAGCTTGAGGGTTGAAAATTCACCCCTCCACTTT. This gives the protein CASSLRVENSPLHF.

This clonotype was found a few times. The chain is built from TRBV29-1 and TRBJ1-1; D is uncertain. V gave up 1 base and J gave up 6 bases, with 9 bases separating them. Germline CDR1 is SQVTM and CDR2 is ANQGSEA. This CDR3 region has 12 residues. CDR3 protein: CSVEVKTAEAFF. Written as DNA, the CDR3 is TGCAGCGTTGAAGTAAAAACAGCTGAAGCTTTCTTT.

This clonotype was seen repeatedly, ten times or more. The rearrangement links TRBV19 to TRBJ2-3; D uncertain. Trimming took 6 bases from V and 1 from J, leaving 8 bases between them. Germline assignment: CDR1 LNHDA and CDR2 SQIVND (reference sequence). The CDR3 covers 13 residues. This chain's CDR3 is CASRPSGTDTQYF. CDR3 DNA sequence: TGTGCCAGTAGGCCCAGTGGCACAGATACGCAGTATTTT.

This clonotype has a count of ten or more. The chain joins TRBV6-2 or TRBV6-3 to TRBJ1-5, with 9 bases identical to TRBD1. V shed 4 bases and J 4 bases; nucleotides not matched to a gene: 8. CDR1 is MNHEY, CDR2 SVGEGT, per germline. CDR3 length: 16 amino acids. CDR3 in DNA: TGTGCCAGCAGTTCCGAGGGGACAGGGAAGAATCAGCCCCAGCATTTT. Amino acid sequence: CASSSEGTGKNQPQHF.

At least ten counts were recorded for this clonotype. CDR3 in DNA: TGTGCCAGCAGTTACTCTGGCCTAGCCTACGAGCAGTACTTC. Amino acid sequence: CASSYSGLAYEQYF. The chain uses TRBV6-5 and TRBJ2-7; no clear D. V was shortened by 0 bases and J by 2 bases, with 8 bases between the two germline ends. The CDR3 sequence is 14 residues long. Germline loops: CDR1 MNHEY, CDR2 SVGAGI.

This clonotype counts as medium-sized (0.01 to 0.1%). CDR3 amino acids: CASSLGYRSGAYEQYF. DNA of the CDR3: TGCGCCAGCAGCTTGGGTTACAGGTCCGGGGCGTACGAGCAGTACTTC. The chain couples TRBV5-1 to TRBJ2-7, with D perhaps TRBD1 or TRBD2 (5 bases each). The length of the CDR3 is 16 residues. Trimming removed 0 bases from V and 4 bases from J, with 17 bases in between. Germline assignment: CDR1 SGHRS and CDR2 YFSETQ.

This clonotype is termed medium-sized. The chain uses TRBV29-1 and TRBJ1-1; no definite D call. V was shortened by 3 bases and J by 0 bases, with 11 bases between the two germline ends. The CDR3 has 14 amino acids. Germline CDR1 reads SQVTM; CDR2 reads ANQGSEA. The CDR3 bases are TGCAGCGTTGATCGTCCCTATATGAACACTGAAGCTTTCTTT. Translated: CSVDRPYMNTEAFF.

This chain connects TRBV5-1 to TRBJ2-7; perhaps TRBD2 as D (5 bases). The CDR3 has 16 amino acids. V was trimmed by 0 bases and J by 7 bases, leaving 20 bases between them. The germline V gene encodes CDR1 SGHRS and CDR2 YFSETQ. The CDR3 sequence: CASSLGRSEPPGEQYF. The CDR3 nucleotides are TGCGCCAGCAGCTTGGGACGTTCCGAGCCTCCGGGGGAGCAGTACTTC.

This clonotype was detected many times. The chain has TRBV5-5 and TRBJ2-7; D gene ambiguous. Germline V gene data show CDR1 as SGHKS and CDR2 as YYEKEE (reference sequence). The V end was cut by 4 bases, the J end by 0 bases, with 23 bases between. The CDR3 runs to 18 residues. In DNA form, the CDR3 reads TGTGCCAGCAGCCCCCTCCCCGCGACGGGCAGTACCTCCTACGAGCAGTACTTC. This sequence encodes CASSPLPATGSTSYEQYF.

This clonotype counts as medium-sized (0.01 to 0.1%). This chain joins TRBV3-1 and TRBJ2-7; 10 bases are a match to TRBD1. V dropped 5 bases and J dropped 7; count of bases not matched to a gene: 11. The CDR3 runs 15 residues. CDR1 is LGHDT and CDR2 is YNNKEL in the germline V gene (reference sequence). This CDR3 is CASSTPGQGIWEQYF. The CDR3 DNA reads as TGTGCCAGCAGCACACCGGGACAGGGGATCTGGGAGCAGTACTTC.

This clonotype was detected ten times or more. V usage is TRBV5-4 and J usage is TRBJ2-5; D may be TRBD1 (6 bases). The length of the CDR3 is 15 residues. Germline V CDR1 and CDR2: SGHNT, YYREEE (reference sequence). Trimming stripped 0 bases from V and 2 bases from J, with 11 bases between. CDR3: CASSLASTGQETQYF. CDR3 coding DNA: TGTGCCAGCAGCTTGGCCTCGACAGGACAAGAGACCCAGTACTTC.

This clonotype has ten or more counts. CDR3 residues: CASSVTANSPLHF. Written as DNA, the CDR3 is TGTGCCAGCAGCGTCACAGCCAATTCACCCCTCCACTTT. The chain carries TRBV9 and TRBJ1-6; the D is unclear. The CDR3 has 13 amino acids. V lost 2 bases to trimming and J lost 7 bases, with 7 bases between them. CDR1 SGDLS and CDR2 YYNGEE come from the germline V gene.

In its sample, this clonotype was seen many times. The V gene is TRBV16, the J gene TRBJ2-7; D possibly corresponds to TRBD2 (5 bases). Germline CDR1 reads KGHSY; CDR2 reads FQNENV. V dropped 0 bases and J dropped 4 bases, with 16 bases sitting between them. The CDR3 is 16 amino acids. The CDR3 loop is CASSQSGRSGVYEQYF. In DNA form, the CDR3 reads TGTGCCAGCAGCCAATCGGGCCGCTCCGGGGTGTACGAGCAGTACTTC.

This clonotype counts as medium-sized. The chain couples TRBV5-1 to TRBJ2-1; D is unresolved. In germline, CDR1 is SGHRS, CDR2 YFSETQ. The germline V and J ends were trimmed by 2 bases and 8 bases, with 17 bases remaining between them. The CDR3 extends over 15 amino acids. DNA for the CDR3: TGCGCCAGCAGCTTCGAGAGCGTCGTCCTCGATGAGCAGTTCTTC. It encodes CASSFESVVLDEQFF.

This clonotype was seen at least ten times. The V call is TRBV6-2 or TRBV6-3, the J call TRBJ2-3; D gene unclear. This CDR3 spans 14 amino acids. The V gene lost 2 bases and the J gene lost 2 bases, with 8 bases spanning the gap. Germline values: CDR1 MNHEY, CDR2 SVGEGT. CDR3 sequence reads: CASSYGLSTDTQYF. CDR3 coding DNA: TGTGCCAGCAGTTACGGTTTATCCACAGATACGCAGTATTTT.

This clonotype was counted many times. This rearrangement joins TRBV24-1 to TRBJ2-3; a weak D match, TRBD2 (5 bases). Per germline, CDR1 KGHDR and CDR2 SFDVKD. V was clipped by 0 bases and J by 1 base, with 10 bases between them. The CDR3 is 16 amino acids. Here the CDR3 DNA reads TGTGCCACCAGTGATTTGCCGGGAAAACGCACAGATACGCAGTATTTT. Translated: CATSDLPGKRTDTQYF.

In this sample, this clonotype is medium-sized. The chain carries TRBV5-1 and TRBJ1-1; 9 bases map to TRBD1. CDR1 is SGHRS and CDR2 is YFSETQ in the germline V gene. This CDR3 is built from 20 residues. V was pared by 0 bases and J by 0 bases, with 15 bases of the junction left unmatched. CDR3 DNA sequence: TGCGCCAGCAGCTTGGATCCGCGGGACAGGGAGGGAAATGTGAACACTGAAGCTTTCTTT. Residues: CASSLDPRDREGNVNTEAFF.

The table lists this clonotype with many counts. The chain uses TRBV20-1 and TRBJ2-1, with a tentative D call TRBD2 (7 bases). The length of the CDR3 is 16 residues. V was shortened by 0 bases and J by 3 bases, with 15 bases between the two germline ends. Germline CDR1 DFQATT, CDR2 SNEGSKA (reference sequence). CDR3 in DNA: TGCAGTGCTAGAGATGAGAAGGGGGGGTACTACAATGAGCAGTTCTTC. Its translation: CSARDEKGGYYNEQFF.